These 16 T cell receptor beta chains were all obtained from the same sample, sequenced in a study of molecular identifiers for immune sequencing clone quantification (dated by TCRdb to the late 2010s). Libraries were built with PCR. The run used an Illumina HiSeq 4000. TCRdb reprocessing: public reads trimmed at Q25 with fastp, clones called with MiXCR, in-frame beta chains kept. CDR3 protein sequences are deduplicated, and each keeps its most common genes and DNA. The sample table holds tens of thousands of distinct CDR3 sequences, of which 15% to 20% were seen once. The ten largest clonotypes hold about 1.5% of the sample. Sequenced sample: naive CD8+ T cells from blood, with Jurkat cell RNA spiked in. Sample cell subset or site, as interpreted from the label and publication: FACS-sorted CD8+CD4-CCR7+CD45RA+ naive T cells. The source of these receptors is a human donor in good health. Some libraries in this study had Jurkat cell RNA spiked in.

The table lists this clonotype with many counts. This rearrangement joins TRBV7-2 to TRBJ2-7; D is possibly TRBD2 (5 bases). Germline-derived CDR1 and CDR2 are SGHTA and FQGNSA. The germline V and J ends were trimmed by 5 bases and 5 bases, with 13 bases remaining between them. This CDR3 is built from 13 residues. CDR3 nucleotides: TGTGCCAGCAGCCCTTGGGGAGAGCACGAGCAGTACTTC. Protein: CASSPWGEHEQYF.

For this clonotype: This sequence may be a read error, since a much larger clone differs from it by one base. The J gene is TRBJ2-1, the V gene TRBV25-1; maybe TRBD2 (6 bases). CDR3 size: 12 residues. The germline CDR1 and CDR2 sequences are MGHDK and SYGVNS. The CDR3 bases are TGTGTCAGCAGTGCCGGGACTCCGGAGCAGTTCTTC. It translates to CVSSAGTPEQFF.

This chain connects TRBV7-8 to TRBJ2-7; no clear D gene. Trimming left V 4 bases short and J 4 bases short, with 5 bases between. The CDR3 length is 11 residues. Germline assignment: CDR1 SGHVS and CDR2 FQNEAQ. For the CDR3, the DNA is TGTGCCAGCAGCTCCGAATACGAGCAGTACTTC. Its protein is CASSSEYEQYF.

This clonotype was found a few times. The chain employs TRBV12-3 or TRBV12-4 and TRBJ2-3; D is unresolved. Trimming stripped 2 bases from V and 0 bases from J, with 6 bases between. The CDR3 spans 14 residues. CDR3 region: CASSLRPSTDTQYF. The CDR3 DNA sequence: TGTGCCAGCAGTTTACGGCCGAGCACAGATACGCAGTATTTT.

Many counts were recorded for this clonotype. The gene calls are TRBV6-2 or TRBV6-3 and TRBJ2-7; D is undetermined. The V end was cut by 5 bases, the J end by 4 bases, with 6 bases between. The germline CDR1 and CDR2 sequences are MNHEY and SVGEGT. The CDR3 consists of 11 residues. In DNA, the CDR3 is TGTGCCAGCAGTGACCAATACGAGCAGTACTTC. It is translated as CASSDQYEQYF.

This clonotype came up many times. J is TRBJ1-1 and V is TRBV6-2 or TRBV6-3; D call uncertain. The CDR3 covers 15 residues. With 0 bases removed from V and 1 base from J, the gap between germline ends came to 9 bases. Per germline, CDR1 MNHEY and CDR2 SVGEGT. The CDR3 protein is CASSYSATRNTEAFF. CDR3 nucleotide sequence: TGTGCCAGCAGTTACTCCGCTACGAGGAACACTGAAGCTTTCTTT.

This clonotype was counted a few times. Possible read error: a much larger clone is one base away. The chain couples TRBV29-1 to TRBJ2-1; a possible D gene is TRBD2 (6 bases). This CDR3 is 16 amino acids long. In germline, CDR1 is SQVTM, CDR2 ANQGSEA. The CDR3 region has the DNA TGCAGCGTTGAAGATCCTCGCTGGGGGGTTTACAATGGGCAGTTCTTC. Protein sequence: CSVEDPRWGVYNGQFF.

This clonotype was counted between two and nine times. A read error is possible here, since a much larger clone lies one base away. The genes are TRBV4-2 and TRBJ1-1; D unclear. Germline V gives CDR1 LGHNA, CDR2 YNFKEQ. This CDR3 region has 13 residues. CDR3 nucleotide sequence: TGTGCCAGCAGCCATACGGAGAACACTGAAACTTTCTTT. Translation gives CASSHTENTETFF.

The table lists this clonotype with many counts. J is TRBJ2-2 and V is TRBV29-1; TRBD2 matches at 9 bases. Germline assignment: CDR1 SQVTM and CDR2 ANQGSEA. V was clipped by 2 bases and J by 1 base; unmatched bases: 2. CDR3 length: 15 amino acids. CDR3 bases: TGCAGCGTTGAAAGCGGGAGGAAGAACACCGGGGAGCTGTTTTTT. Encoded protein: CSVESGRKNTGELFF.

In this sample, this clonotype turned up many times. The chain uses TRBV19 and TRBJ2-7; 8 bases fit TRBD2. Losses at the gene ends were 5 bases for V and 0 bases for J; bases not matched to a gene: 6. There are 15 residues in the CDR3. In germline, CDR1 is LNHDA, CDR2 SQIVND (reference sequence). The CDR3 sequence is CASSPLLAVSYEQYF. CDR3 nucleotides: TGTGCCAGTAGTCCCCTACTAGCGGTCTCCTACGAGCAGTACTTC.

Many counts were recorded for this clonotype. The chain employs TRBV6-5 and TRBJ2-3, with D tentatively TRBD2 (7 bases). V gave up 3 bases and J gave up 2 bases, with 15 bases separating them. The CDR3 is made up of 16 amino acids. Looked up from germline, CDR1 is MNHEY and CDR2 is SVGAGI. The CDR3 nucleotides are TGTGCCAGCAGTTATGGGGGGGCCCTCCTCACAGATACGCAGTATTTT. Translating it yields CASSYGGALLTDTQYF.

Many counts were recorded for this clonotype. The chain combines TRBV6-5 with TRBJ2-7; 13 positions agree with TRBD2. V lost 6 bases, J lost 7 bases, and 9 bases stayed unmatched. The CDR3 is 15 amino acids. Germline values: CDR1 MNHEY, CDR2 SVGAGI. In DNA form, the CDR3 reads TGTGCCAGCAGCCTCGGGACTAGCGGGATCCTGGAGCAGTACTTC. Translated: CASSLGTSGILEQYF.

The table lists this clonotype with many counts. The chain has TRBV7-9 and TRBJ2-3; 14 nucleotides agree with TRBD2. This CDR3 is built from 17 residues. The germline V gene has CDR1 SEHNR and CDR2 FQNEAQ (reference sequence). Trimming cost V 4 bases and J 6 bases; bases outside gene matches: 9. For the CDR3, the DNA is TGTGCCAGCAGCTCACTGCCGGGACTAGCGGGAGATGATACGCAGTATTTT. Translation: CASSSLPGLAGDDTQYF.

This clonotype was seen repeatedly, ten times or more. The V and J genes are TRBV4-3 and TRBJ2-7, with TRBD1 identical over 7 bases. The trim removed 1 base at V and 5 bases at J, leaving 8 bases unmatched. Germline values: CDR1 LGHNA, CDR2 YSLEER. The CDR3 runs 15 residues. CDR3 coding DNA: TGCGCCAGCAGCCAAGGGACAGGCCGGGGCGACGAGCAGTACTTC. Translation gives CASSQGTGRGDEQYF.

This clonotype was found many times. The gene calls are TRBV20-1 and TRBJ2-3; 7 nucleotides line up with TRBD2. This CDR3 has 16 amino acids. Unmatched junction bases numbered 8, after V lost 2 bases and J lost 0 bases. Germline V gene lookup returns CDR1 DFQATT and CDR2 SNEGSKA (reference sequence). CDR3 amino acids: CSARHRLALSTDTQYF. The CDR3 bases are TGCAGTGCTAGACATCGACTAGCCTTAAGCACAGATACGCAGTATTTT.

This clonotype appeared a few times. The rearrangement joins TRBV3-1 to TRBJ2-7; D is possibly TRBD2 (6 bases). The CDR3 is 16 residues long. Germline CDR1 is LGHDT and CDR2 is YNNKEL (reference sequence). The germline V and J ends were trimmed by 3 bases and 2 bases, with 17 bases remaining between them. CDR3 sequence: CASSHMGGGNPYEQYF. The CDR3 nucleotides are TGTGCCAGCAGCCACATGGGAGGTGGCAACCCCTACGAGCAGTACTTC.